One and the same sample provided the 10 T cell receptor beta chains below, sequenced in a study of blood T cells in healthy people across ages. It was with a sample-barcoded 5' primer and a J-beta primer mix that a second PCR of about 6 to 11 cycles was run. TCRdb re-called the 5' RACE reads with MiXCR, one entry per CDR3 protein. The repertoire holds approximately 1.5 million distinct CDR3 sequences, with about 42% as singletons. Sequencing input: blood. These receptors were taken from a woman aged 18 to 35 in good health.

In regard to this clonotype: A junction end diverges from the germline sequence, so it may reflect a read error. The gene calls are TRBV19 and TRBJ2-1; 8 positions match TRBD1. The CDR3 covers 15 residues. CDR1 is LNHDA, CDR2 SQIVND, per germline (reference sequence). In DNA, the CDR3 is TGTGCCGGTAGTATAGTCGGGACAGGTTACAATGAGCAGTTCTTC. Protein product: CAGSIVGTGYNEQFF.

The chain links TRBV7-9 to TRBJ2-1; D not certain. The ends were cut back, 7 bases at V and 9 bases at J, with 22 bases in the middle. This CDR3 region has 15 residues. Germline V gene lookup returns CDR1 SEHNR and CDR2 FQNEAQ (reference sequence). The CDR3 loop is CASINSRLTMGEQFF. The CDR3 coding sequence is TGTGCCAGCATTAATAGCCGACTCACGATGGGTGAGCAGTTCTTC.

This clonotype showed up many times. This rearrangement joins TRBV29-1 to TRBJ2-3; possibly TRBD1 for D (6 bases). The germline CDR1 and CDR2 sequences are SQVTM and ANQGSEA. The CDR3 contains 17 residues. V dropped 4 bases and J dropped 4 bases, with 24 bases sitting between them. The CDR3 here is CSVARGYRTAVPDTQYF. The CDR3 nucleotides are TGCAGCGTTGCAAGGGGGTATCGTACAGCTGTTCCAGATACGCAGTATTTT.

This clonotype was observed a handful of times. The chain combines TRBV5-1 with TRBJ2-5, with TRBD2 matching over 7 bases. Per the germline V gene, CDR1 is SGHRS and CDR2 is YFSETQ. With V trimmed by 3 bases and J by 4 bases, 9 bases remained unmatched. This CDR3 has 15 residues. The CDR3 loop reads CASSSEGGQTETQYF. The DNA of the CDR3 is TGCGCCAGCAGCTCCGAGGGAGGGCAAACAGAGACCCAGTACTTC.

This clonotype was observed a handful of times. The CDR3 DNA follows: TGTGCCAGCAGCTTCGGGACGGAAAACCAAGAGACCCAGTACTTC. As protein: CASSFGTENQETQYF. The gene calls are TRBV5-6 and TRBJ2-5, with D possibly being TRBD1 or TRBD2 (5 bases each). Between the trimmed V and J ends, which lost 2 bases and 0 bases, there was a span of 11 bases. In germline, CDR1 is SGHDT, CDR2 YYEEEE. The length of the CDR3 is 15 residues.

The chain recombines TRBV7-6 with TRBJ2-3; 9 positions match TRBD1. Per germline, CDR1 SGHVS and CDR2 FNYEAQ. The CDR3 contains 14 residues. J gave up 7 bases and V 4 bases, and 6 bases lay outside the gene matches. CDR3 coding DNA: TGTGCCAGCAGCTCCATTGACAGGGGGAATACGCAGTATTTT. Its protein product is CASSSIDRGNTQYF. Complete variable domain (other parts from reference TRBV7-6 and TRBJ2-3): GAGVSQSPRYKVTKRGQDVALRCDPISGHVSLYWYRQALGQGPEFLTYFNYEAQQDKSGLPNDRFSAERPEGSISTLTIQRTEQRDSAMYRCASSSIDRGNTQYFGPGTRLTVL.

This clonotype was found a few times. The chain has TRBV12-3 or TRBV12-4 and TRBJ2-1, with D possibly being TRBD2 (5 bases). The CDR3 loop spans 15 amino acids. V was clipped by 2 bases and J by 8 bases, with 16 bases between them. CDR3 amino acids: CASSLIGPRVDEQFF. The CDR3 DNA reads as TGTGCCAGCAGTTTAATAGGGCCGCGGGTGGATGAGCAGTTCTTC.

V is TRBV20-1 and J is TRBJ1-2; a possible D gene is TRBD1 (5 bases). The CDR3 spans 11 residues. Germline CDR1 DFQATT, CDR2 SNEGSKA (reference sequence). The germline V and J ends were trimmed by 4 bases and 7 bases, with 10 bases remaining between them. The CDR3 bases are TGCAGTGCTACGCGGGACTTTGGCTACACCTTC. This sequence encodes CSATRDFGYTF.

For this clonotype: At one end the junction does not follow the germline gene, possibly because of a read error. J is TRBJ1-6 and V is TRBV7-9, with D tentatively TRBD1 (6 bases). This CDR3 region has 15 residues. The germline V gene encodes CDR1 SEHNR and CDR2 FQNEAQ (reference sequence). CDR3 loop: CASNLEGGGNSPLHF. As DNA, the CDR3 is TGTGCCAGCAACTTAGAAGGGGGAGGTAATTCACCCCTCCACTTT.

CDR3 coding DNA: TGTGCCAGCAGCGTAGCTTGGCAGAGCTCCTACAATGAGCAGTTCTTC. Amino acids: CASSVAWQSSYNEQFF. The rearrangement joins TRBV9 to TRBJ2-1; D not certain. The CDR3 sequence is 16 residues long. Germline V gives CDR1 SGDLS, CDR2 YYNGEE. Trimming removed 0 bases at V and 0 bases at J, with 10 bases between.